A single T cell receptor (beta chain) is shown here with its context. The source of the sample is a study of blood T cell repertoires in COVID-19. Study-level background: Collection of acute and convalescent COVID-19 samples took place in the United States, Italy and Spain.

Authors' processing steps: Amplified reference gene primers provided the basis for estimating nucleated cell counts. Here immunoSEQ multiplex PCR was the method, and the copy in TCRdb shows in-frame clones only, minus some. The V and J calls and clone size come from that table; D and trimming were worked out from the DNA. The sample carries about 210,000 clones, approximately 80% recorded once. Material: peripheral blood. The clonotype was recovered from a man between 45 and 60 years old with active or convalescent COVID-19.

The DNA for the CDR3 is TGCGCCAGCAGCTTCCGGGGCGGGGTTTCGACTGAAGCTTTCTTT. Its translation is CASSFRGGVSTEAFF. The chain links TRBV4-1 to TRBJ1-1, with a tentative D call TRBD1 (5 bases). The V gene lost 5 bases and the J gene lost 5 bases, with 18 bases spanning the gap. Germline V gene lookup returns CDR1 MGHRA and CDR2 YSYEKL. The CDR3 has 15 amino acids.